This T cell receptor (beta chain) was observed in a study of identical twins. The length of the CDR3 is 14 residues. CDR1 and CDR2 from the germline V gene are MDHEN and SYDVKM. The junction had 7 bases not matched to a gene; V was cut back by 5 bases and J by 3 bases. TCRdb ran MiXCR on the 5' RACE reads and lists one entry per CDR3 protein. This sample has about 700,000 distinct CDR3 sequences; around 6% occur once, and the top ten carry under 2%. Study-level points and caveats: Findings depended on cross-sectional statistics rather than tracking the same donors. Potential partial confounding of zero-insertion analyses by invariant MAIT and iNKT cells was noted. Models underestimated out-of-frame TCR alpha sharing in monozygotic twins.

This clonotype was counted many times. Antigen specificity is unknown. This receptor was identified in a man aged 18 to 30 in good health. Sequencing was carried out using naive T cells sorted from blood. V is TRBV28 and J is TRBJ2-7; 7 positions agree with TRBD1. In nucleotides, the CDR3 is TGTGCCAGCAGTCCCCCACAGGGGCTCTACGAGCAGTACTTC. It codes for CASSPPQGLYEQYF.